Each of the 28 T cell receptor beta chains below was sequenced from the same sample in a study of cytomegalovirus exposure and HLA in healthy donors. Vbeta (60) and Jbeta (13) primers were used in the PCR. TCRdb's copy holds only in-frame clones and misses some; the assay was immunoSEQ multiplex PCR. The sample holds 150,000 or so clones, roughly 79% seen once. Sequences were obtained from PBMCs. These receptors came from a woman in her thirties or forties in good health and CMV-seronegative.

The chain uses TRBV11-3 and TRBJ2-1; 12 nucleotides agree with TRBD2. Germline CDR1 and CDR2: SGHNT and YENEEA. V was pared by 1 base and J by 8 bases, with 9 bases of the junction left unmatched. The CDR3 has 17 residues. CDR3 sequence reads: CASSLGMTSGSGDEQFF. In DNA form, the CDR3 reads TGTGCCAGCAGCTTAGGTATGACTAGCGGGAGCGGCGATGAGCAGTTCTTC.

This clone was seen just once. This chain connects TRBV7-3 to TRBJ1-3; tentative D call: TRBD1 (5 bases). Per germline, CDR1 SGHTA and CDR2 FQGTGA. V gave up 5 bases and J gave up 2 bases, with 13 bases separating them. The CDR3 spans 15 residues. The CDR3 DNA is TGTGCCAGCAGCACTCAGGGAGGCCCTGGAAACACCATATATTTT. The encoded protein is CASSTQGGPGNTIYF.

The chain links TRBV30 to TRBJ2-2; 12 bases agree with TRBD1. The CDR3 totals 14 residues. CDR1 GTSNPN and CDR2 SVGIG come from the germline V gene (reference sequence). The J segment lost 6 bases and the V segment lost 8 bases, leaving 7 bases of the junction unmatched. The CDR3 sequence is CAGTGGLLAGELFF. CDR3 DNA: TGTGCCGGGACAGGGGGCTTGCTAGCCGGGGAGCTGTTTTTT. The whole variable domain, remainder taken from reference TRBV30 and TRBJ2-2, is SQTIHQWPATLVQPVGSPLSLECTVEGTSNPNLYWYRQAAGRGLQLLFYSVGIGQISSEVPQNLSASRPQDRQFILSSKKLLLSDSGFYLCAGTGGLLAGELFFGEGSRLTVL.

The gene calls are TRBV5-4 and TRBJ2-5; 8 nucleotides align to TRBD2. The CDR3 consists of 14 residues. Germline assignment: CDR1 SGHNT and CDR2 YYREEE (reference sequence). V shed 4 bases, J shed 1 base, and the junction held 3 bases outside the gene matches. The CDR3 coding sequence is TGTGCCAGCAGCGAGGCGGGGGGCCAAGAGACCCAGTACTTC. Translated, it gives CASSEAGGQETQYF.

The chain joins TRBV30 to TRBJ2-1; 7 nucleotides agree with TRBD2. Losses at the gene ends were 4 bases for V and 4 bases for J; bases not matched to a gene: 4. CDR3 size: 13 residues. The V gene's germline CDR1 is GTSNPN and CDR2 SVGIG (reference sequence). The CDR3 region is CAWTSGAYNEQFF. The CDR3 nucleotides read TGTGCCTGGACTAGCGGAGCTTACAATGAGCAGTTCTTC.

The chain is built from TRBV6-1 and TRBJ2-7; the match to TRBD1 covers 8 bases. The CDR3 extends over 13 amino acids. The trim removed 5 bases at V and 6 bases at J, leaving 6 bases unmatched. Germline-derived CDR1 and CDR2 are MNHNS and SASEGT. The CDR3 coding sequence is TGTGCCAGCAGTAGGACAGGGCGAGGCGAGCAGTACTTC. Translated, it gives CASSRTGRGEQYF.

V and J are TRBV18 and TRBJ2-2; 7 nucleotides agree with TRBD1. Germline V lookup: CDR1 KGHSH, CDR2 LQKENI. The J segment lost 3 bases and the V segment lost 6 bases, leaving 10 bases of the junction unmatched. The CDR3 extends over 16 amino acids. CDR3 nucleotides: TGTGCCAGCTCCCACTCAGGGGGTTTGGACACCGGGGAGCTGTTTTTT. Its translation is CASSHSGGLDTGELFF. Drawing the rest from reference TRBV18 and TRBJ2-2, the complete variable domain is NAGVMQNPRHLVRRRGQEARLRCSPMKGHSHVYWYRQLPEEGLKFMVYLQKENIIDESGMPKERFSAEFPKEGPSILRIQQVVRGDSAAYFCASSHSGGLDTGELFFGEGSRLTVL.

V usage is TRBV10-1 and J usage is TRBJ2-7; 10 bases match TRBD1. The germline gives CDR1 WNHNN, CDR2 SYGVQD (reference sequence). The CDR3 loop spans 18 amino acids. After removal of 2 bases from V and 5 bases from J, the junction contained 15 bases not matched to a gene. The CDR3 sequence: CASSEPQGGGTGDHEQYF. The CDR3 nucleotides read TGCGCCAGCAGTGAGCCCCAGGGCGGCGGGACAGGGGACCACGAGCAGTACTTC.

The chain uses TRBV30 and TRBJ2-1; 9 bases are shared with TRBD2. From germline, CDR1 is GTSNPN and CDR2 SVGIG (reference sequence). The CDR3 is 13 residues long. The junction had 4 bases not matched to a gene; V was cut back by 5 bases and J by 5 bases. Here the CDR3 DNA reads TGTGCCTGGGAGCTAGCGGGGAACAATGAGCAGTTCTTC. Translation: CAWELAGNNEQFF.

The rearrangement joins TRBV7-2 to TRBJ2-1; D perhaps matches TRBD1 (5 bases). The germline gives CDR1 SGHTA, CDR2 FQGNSA. V was cut by 1 base and J by 4 bases, with 8 bases left in between. This CDR3 region has 14 residues. In DNA form, the CDR3 reads TGTGCCAGCAGCTTAGGCTACAGGTACAATGAGCAGTTCTTC. It is translated as CASSLGYRYNEQFF.

V usage is TRBV4-1 and J usage is TRBJ2-5, with D maybe TRBD2 (5 bases). V was pared by 0 bases and J by 1 base, with 9 bases between. The CDR3 loop spans 15 amino acids. CDR1 is MGHRA, CDR2 YSYEKL, per germline. Here the CDR3 DNA reads TGCGCCAGCAGCCAAGATGGAGGCACCCAAGAGACCCAGTACTTC. Amino acid sequence: CASSQDGGTQETQYF.

This chain uses TRBV28 with TRBJ2-6; tentative D call: TRBD1 (6 bases). Trimming took off 9 bases at V and 0 bases at J, with 21 bases between the two ends. Germline-derived CDR1 and CDR2 are MDHEN and SYDVKM. CDR3 length: 18 residues. The CDR3: CASKGSQGSLSGANVLTF. The CDR3 DNA reads as TGTGCCAGTAAAGGGTCCCAGGGGTCCCTCTCTGGGGCCAACGTCCTGACTTTC. The complete variable domain, with remaining parts taken from reference TRBV28 and TRBJ2-6, reads DVKVTQSSRYLVKRTGEKVFLECVQDMDHENMFWYRQDPGLGLRLIYFSYDVKMKEKGDIPEGYSVSREKKERFSLILESASTNQTSMYLCASKGSQGSLSGANVLTFGAGSRLTVL.

This chain joins TRBV14 and TRBJ1-1, with a weak D call TRBD1 (6 bases). This CDR3 is 14 amino acids long. Per the germline V gene, CDR1 is SGHDN and CDR2 is FVKESK. Trimming removed 1 base from V and 4 bases from J, with 10 bases in between. CDR3 in DNA: TGTGCCAGCAGCCAAGTTTCGACAGGCACTGAAGCTTTCTTT. This gives the protein CASSQVSTGTEAFF.

The CDR3 region has the DNA TGCAGCGTCGGAGGGGGGCGGGAGATAACCGACGAGCAGTACTTC. Encoded protein: CSVGGGREITDEQYF. This rearrangement joins TRBV29-1 to TRBJ2-7, with D possibly TRBD2 on 7 matching bases. This CDR3 contains 15 residues. The ends were cut back, 6 bases at V and 5 bases at J, with 23 bases in the middle. In germline, CDR1 is SQVTM, CDR2 ANQGSEA.

The chain has TRBV4-1 and TRBJ2-3, with TRBD2 identical over 9 bases. V lost 0 bases and J lost 2; bases outside the gene matches: 3. The CDR3 contains 16 residues. Germline V gives CDR1 MGHRA, CDR2 YSYEKL. The CDR3 protein is CASSQEVAGVTDTQYF. The CDR3 region has the DNA TGCGCCAGCAGCCAAGAAGTAGCGGGGGTCACAGATACGCAGTATTTT.

In this sample, this clone turned up once. The chain is built from TRBV29-1 and TRBJ1-5; D may be TRBD1 (5 bases). Germline lookup yields CDR1 SQVTM and CDR2 ANQGSEA. The CDR3 is 13 amino acids. V lost 7 bases and J lost 0, with 10 bases in between. CDR3: CSARVNSNQPQHF. CDR3 nucleotide sequence: TGCAGCGCCAGGGTAAATAGCAATCAGCCCCAGCATTTT.

The V and J genes are TRBV6-1 and TRBJ1-4, with a possible D match to TRBD1 (6 bases). V was clipped by 4 bases and J by 7 bases, with 16 bases between them. In germline, CDR1 is MNHNS, CDR2 SASEGT. There are 15 residues in the CDR3. The CDR3 region is CASSAAGAGAEKLFF. The CDR3 DNA follows: TGTGCCAGCAGTGCGGCGGGGGCGGGGGCTGAAAAACTGTTTTTT.

The V call is TRBV13, the J call TRBJ1-1; no clear D. This CDR3 is built from 15 residues. The germline V gene has CDR1 PRHDT and CDR2 FYEKMQ (reference sequence). The germline V and J ends were trimmed by 0 bases and 1 base, with 9 bases remaining between them. The CDR3 reads CASSLGLNPNTEAFF. Here the CDR3 DNA reads TGTGCCAGCAGCTTAGGCCTAAACCCGAACACTGAAGCTTTCTTT.

This sequence joins TRBV19 and TRBJ2-5, with TRBD2 matching 14 bases. The germline V gene encodes CDR1 LNHDA and CDR2 SQIVND (reference sequence). There are 15 residues in the CDR3. Trimming cost V 5 bases and J 4 bases; bases outside gene matches: 3. The CDR3 region is CASSSGLAGAETQYF. The CDR3 DNA sequence: TGTGCCAGTAGTTCGGGACTAGCGGGAGCAGAGACCCAGTACTTC.

This clone turned up a few times. The rearrangement links TRBV30 to TRBJ1-5; 8 bases line up with TRBD1. With V trimmed by 5 bases and J by 5 bases, 5 bases remained unmatched. Germline loops: CDR1 GTSNPN, CDR2 SVGIG (reference sequence). This CDR3 has 13 amino acids. CDR3 sequence reads: CAWSQGDDQPQHF. The CDR3 DNA is TGTGCCTGGTCACAGGGGGACGATCAGCCCCAGCATTTT.

CDR3 amino acids: CASSLDPPGLGGETQYF. In nucleotides, the CDR3 is TGCGCCAGCAGCTTGGATCCTCCGGGACTAGGGGGGGAGACCCAGTACTTC. The rearrangement links TRBV5-1 to TRBJ2-5; TRBD2 agrees at 8 bases. This CDR3 comprises 17 residues. Per germline, CDR1 SGHRS and CDR2 YFSETQ. The junction had 12 bases not matched to a gene; V was cut back by 0 bases and J by 5 bases.

The table lists this clone with a count of one. The chain carries TRBV29-1 and TRBJ2-5; D unresolved. Near its end, the DNA agrees better with TRBJ2-7, so the J call may be wrong. The CDR3 runs to 13 residues. The germline V gene has CDR1 SQVTM and CDR2 ANQGSEA. CDR3 DNA sequence: TGCAGCGTTGAAACAGAGACCTCCTACGAGCAGTACTTC. Translated, it gives CSVETETSYEQYF.

V gene TRBV25-1 combines with J gene TRBJ2-5; 7 bases are a match to TRBD2. J gave up 4 bases and V 7 bases, and 6 bases lay outside the gene matches. Germline-derived CDR1 and CDR2 are MGHDK and SYGVNS. The CDR3 sequence is 13 residues long. The CDR3 sequence: CASKEVAGETQYF. Here the CDR3 DNA reads TGTGCCAGCAAGGAGGTAGCGGGAGAGACCCAGTACTTC.

J is TRBJ2-5 and V is TRBV6-6; weak D call: TRBD2 (5 bases). V lost 0 bases and J 3 bases, leaving 8 bases between the germline ends. Germline V gene lookup returns CDR1 MNHNY and CDR2 SVGAGI (reference sequence). The CDR3 extends over 14 amino acids. The CDR3 sequence: CASSYSASKETQYF. CDR3 nucleotide sequence: TGTGCCAGCAGTTACTCGGCTAGCAAAGAGACCCAGTACTTC.

The genes are TRBV6-5 and TRBJ2-7; D perhaps matches TRBD1 (6 bases). Between the trimmed V and J ends, which lost 3 bases and 6 bases, there was a span of 15 bases. The CDR3 spans 14 residues. From germline, CDR1 is MNHEY and CDR2 SVGAGI. The CDR3 reads CASSYSPLGAEQYF. CDR3 nucleotide sequence: TGTGCCAGCAGTTATTCTCCGTTGGGGGCCGAGCAGTACTTC.

This rearrangement joins TRBV29-1 to TRBJ2-7, with TRBD2 identical over 11 bases. CDR1 is SQVTM and CDR2 is ANQGSEA in the germline V gene. V lost 3 bases and J lost 7; bases outside the gene matches: 2. This CDR3 is built from 12 residues. CDR3 sequence: CSVEGLAEEQYF. Here the CDR3 DNA reads TGCAGCGTTGAGGGACTAGCGGAGGAGCAGTACTTC.

V is TRBV10-3 and J is TRBJ2-5, with a possible D match to TRBD2 (5 bases). The CDR3 is 13 amino acids. The germline CDR1 and CDR2 sequences are ENHRY and SYGVKD. Trimming took off 2 bases at V and 4 bases at J, with 8 bases between the two ends. CDR3 region: CAISEGSGETQYF. CDR3 nucleotides: TGTGCCATCAGTGAGGGCAGCGGAGAGACCCAGTACTTC.

V gene TRBV7-2 combines with J gene TRBJ1-1, with D hard to call. Germline assignment: CDR1 SGHTA and CDR2 FQGNSA. The CDR3 sequence is 16 residues long. V gave up 1 base and J gave up 1 base, with 13 bases separating them. This CDR3 reads CASSLGHTNSNTEAFF. As DNA, the CDR3 is TGTGCCAGCAGCTTAGGACACACAAATTCGAACACTGAAGCTTTCTTT.